Described below is a single T cell receptor beta chain sequence and its context. TCR beta sequences were obtained from blood CD8+ and CD4+ T cells. Negative isolation was applied to CD8+ and CD4+ T cells, and FACS enrichment was applied to TEMRA cells. The CDR3 spans 11 residues. CDR1 MNHEY and CDR2 SMNVEV come from the germline V gene (reference sequence). Trimming cost V 4 bases and J 3 bases, with 1 base left between them. The sample is drawn from a study of CD8 T cells in Susac syndrome. A quantity of about 0.5 to 1 ug RNA underwent reverse transcription using random hexamers. TCRdb re-derived calls from the immunoSEQ multiplex PCR reads in MiXCR, one entry per CDR3 protein. Among tens of thousands of distinct CDR3 sequences, more than 80% were seen once, and the ten largest hold approximately 0.21%.

The clonotype comes from a human donor in good health. This chain links TRBV27 with TRBJ2-1; D gene unclear. The sequencing sample was made of CD8+ T cells from PBMCs. CDR3 DNA: TGTGCCAGCAGTTACTACAATGAGCAGTTCTTC. As protein: CASSYYNEQFF.